Presented here are 7 T cell receptor beta chains from one specimen sequenced in a study of shared clonotypes between healthy human individuals. Terminally differentiated effector memory CD45RA+ cells were excluded by CCR7 positive selection of CD45RO-negative cells. The protocol was immunoSEQ multiplex PCR, while the TCRdb copy is restricted to in-frame clones and leaves out a portion. The data show about 1,800,000 clones, just under 95% seen once. The sequenced sample was naive CD8+ T cells sorted from blood. These receptors all stem from a man between 18 and 29 years old in good health.

This sequence joins TRBV4-1 and TRBJ1-1; unclear D gene. This CDR3 is 15 amino acids long. V lost 1 base and J lost 7, with 16 bases in between. CDR1 is MGHRA and CDR2 is YSYEKL in the germline V gene. CDR3 amino acids: CASSQAESTWGEAFF. CDR3 coding DNA: TGCGCCAGCAGCCAAGCGGAATCCACTTGGGGTGAAGCTTTCTTT.

This chain uses TRBV28 with TRBJ2-7, with D possibly being TRBD2 (7 bases). Germline V lookup: CDR1 MDHEN, CDR2 SYDVKM. The CDR3 has 17 residues. V was cut by 2 bases and J by 5 bases, with 22 bases left in between. The chain's CDR3 is CASSLEGGAVPTHEQYF. CDR3 DNA: TGTGCCAGCAGTTTAGAGGGGGGGGCGGTCCCGACCCACGAGCAGTACTTC.

A few counts support this clone. This same CDR3 is encoded by further DNA sequences in the sample. The rearrangement links TRBV9 to TRBJ1-6, with D perhaps matching TRBD1 (5 bases). The V gene lost 0 bases and the J gene lost 10 bases, with 5 bases spanning the gap. This CDR3 is built from 12 residues. CDR1 and CDR2 from the germline V gene are SGDLS and YYNGEE. The CDR3 region has the DNA TGTGCCAGCAGCGTAGAGGGGTCACCCCTCCACTTT. Its translation is CASSVEGSPLHF.

This chain connects TRBV6-5 to TRBJ2-2, with D unclear. This CDR3 region has 14 residues. V was pared by 4 bases and J by 6 bases, with 12 bases between. Looked up from germline, CDR1 is MNHEY and CDR2 is SVGAGI. The CDR3 spells CASSFLEYPGELFF. The CDR3 nucleotides are TGTGCCAGCAGTTTTCTTGAGTACCCCGGGGAGCTGTTTTTT.

V usage is TRBV4-1 and J usage is TRBJ1-2; 12 bases map to TRBD1. The V and J ends lost 0 bases and 5 bases, in that order; junction bases with no gene match: 13. CDR1 MGHRA and CDR2 YSYEKL come from the germline V gene. There are 19 residues in the CDR3. In DNA form, the CDR3 reads TGCGCCAGCAGCCAAGAGCGGGGACAGGGGGCAGTCGGGAGGTATGGCTACACCTTC. Residues: CASSQERGQGAVGRYGYTF.

The gene calls are TRBV6-5 and TRBJ1-1, with D unclear. The germline V gene has CDR1 MNHEY and CDR2 SVGAGI. The CDR3 is made up of 14 amino acids. Trimming stripped 2 bases from V and 1 base from J, with 8 bases between. CDR3 bases: TGTGCCAGCAGTTACGACTGGGAGAACACTGAAGCTTTCTTT. It encodes CASSYDWENTEAFF.

The chain joins TRBV10-3 to TRBJ1-2; 7 nucleotides match TRBD1. J lost 3 bases, V lost 3 bases, and 7 bases had no gene match. CDR3 size: 15 residues. CDR1 is ENHRY, CDR2 SYGVKD, per germline. Written as DNA, the CDR3 is TGTGCCATCAGTGATGTCGACAGGGCATACTATGGCTACACCTTC. As protein: CAISDVDRAYYGYTF.